This TCR beta chain was sequenced in a study of siplizumab effects on memory and regulatory T cells. This CDR3 comprises 14 residues. CDR1 and CDR2 from the germline V gene are SGDLS and YYNGEE. V was cut by 0 bases and J by 3 bases, with 6 bases left in between. Using immunoSEQ multiplex PCR, the repertoire was profiled, and TCRdb retains in-frame clones only, with some absent. The table shows 26,000 or so clones, with 70% to 85% occurring only once. The sequence was obtained from a human donor in good health. The chain employs TRBV9 and TRBJ2-2; D unresolved. Sequencing input: memory CD4+ T cells sorted from blood. The CDR3 reads CASSVGWDTGELFF. The CDR3 DNA reads as TGTGCCAGCAGCGTAGGTTGGGACACCGGGGAGCTGTTTTTT. Full variable domain (outside the CDR3, taken from reference TRBV9 and TRBJ2-2): DSGVTQTPKHLITATGQRVTLRCSPRSGDLSVYWYQQSLDQGLQFLIQYYNGEERAKGNILERFSAQQFPDLHSELNLSSLELGDSALYFCASSVGWDTGELFFGEGSRLTVL.